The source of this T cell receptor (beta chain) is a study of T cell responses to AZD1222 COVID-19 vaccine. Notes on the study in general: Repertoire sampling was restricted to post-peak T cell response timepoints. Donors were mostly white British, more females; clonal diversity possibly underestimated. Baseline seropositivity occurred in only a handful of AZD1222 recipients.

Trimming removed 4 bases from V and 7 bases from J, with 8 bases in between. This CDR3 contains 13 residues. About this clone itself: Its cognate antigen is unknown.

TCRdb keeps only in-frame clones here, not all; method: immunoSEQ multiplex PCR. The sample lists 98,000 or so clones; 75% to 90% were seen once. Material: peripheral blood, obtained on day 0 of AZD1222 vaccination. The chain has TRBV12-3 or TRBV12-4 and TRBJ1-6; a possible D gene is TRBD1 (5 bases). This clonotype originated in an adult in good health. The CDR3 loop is CASSSGPNSPLHF. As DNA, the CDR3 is TGTGCCAGCAGTTCAGGGCCCAATTCACCCCTCCACTTT.